This T cell receptor (beta chain) was recovered during a study of blood T cell repertoires in COVID-19. Overall study: Collection of acute and convalescent COVID-19 samples took place in the United States, Italy and Spain. Nucleic acid was either cDNA or gDNA, and it came from T cells, B-cell-depleted T cells, or PBMCs.

In the original analysis: How many nucleated cells were present was estimated from reference gene primer amplification. Clones were sequenced by immunoSEQ multiplex PCR, and TCRdb holds only the in-frame ones, with some missing. That table supplies the V and J calls and clone size; D and trimming were determined from the DNA. The sample lists around 400,000 clones; roughly 86% were seen once. Seattle patients were enrolled during active infection and followed longitudinally. The CDR3 is 13 amino acids. The germline CDR1 and CDR2 sequences are MNHEY and SMNVEV (reference sequence). V lost 5 bases to trimming and J lost 5 bases, with 13 bases between them.

The sequencing input was peripheral blood. V usage is TRBV27 and J usage is TRBJ2-7; tentative D call: TRBD1 (5 bases). The sequence was obtained from a woman aged 60-75 years with COVID-19, enrolled during active disease. As DNA, the CDR3 is TGTGCCAGCAGTCAATCGACAGTAAACGAGCAGTACTTC. Protein product: CASSQSTVNEQYF.